This entry lists 9 T cell receptor beta chains sequenced from one sample in a study of CD8+CD57+ T cells in acquired aplastic anemia (dated by TCRdb to the late 2010s). Reads for this sample came from an Illumina HiSeq 2000. Profiling of TCR beta VDJ combinations and CDR3 sequences used genomic DNA as the template. In-frame beta chains were kept once TCRdb had trimmed the public reads at Q25 with fastp and called clones with MiXCR. CDR3 protein sequences are deduplicated, and each keeps its most common genes and DNA. The sample table contains roughly 130,000 distinct CDR3 sequences; only one count was recorded for roughly 50% of them. The ten largest account for 2% to 3% of the sample. What was sequenced was sorted CD4+, CD8+, or CD8+CD57+ T cells (not recorded which) from PBMCs. Receptors originate from a human donor in good health, serving as a control.

The gene calls are TRBV2 and TRBJ2-1; no definite D call. This CDR3 region has 14 residues. Germline CDR1 and CDR2: SNHLY and FYNNEI. Trimming took off 7 bases at V and 3 bases at J, with 13 bases between the two ends. CDR3 coding DNA: TGTGCCAGCAACCTAGAGGCAGTCTACAATGAGCAGTTCTTC. As protein: CASNLEAVYNEQFF.

The V and J genes are TRBV19 and TRBJ1-2, with D perhaps TRBD1 (6 bases). Germline V gene lookup returns CDR1 LNHDA and CDR2 SQIVND (reference sequence). The V and J ends lost 5 bases and 4 bases respectively, with 14 bases between them. This CDR3 has 14 residues. This CDR3 is CASSFPGQAYGYTF. CDR3 bases: TGTGCCAGTAGTTTCCCGGGACAAGCCTATGGCTACACCTTC.

This clonotype was recorded at least ten times. The J gene is TRBJ1-3, the V gene TRBV27; D remains unclear. Trimming pared 2 bases from V and 2 bases from J, leaving 7 bases between. Germline CDR1 MNHEY, CDR2 SMNVEV (reference sequence). The CDR3 runs to 14 residues. CDR3 DNA sequence: TGTGCCAGCAGTTTAAGTTTTACTGGAAACACCATATATTTT. Amino acids: CASSLSFTGNTIYF.

This clonotype was counted at least ten times. This sequence joins TRBV6-5 and TRBJ1-2, with TRBD1 identical over 8 bases. V lost 4 bases and J lost 3; bases outside the gene matches: 4. CDR3 length equals 14 residues. CDR1 and CDR2 (germline): MNHEY, SVGAGI. CDR3 nucleotides: TGTGCCAGCAGTTCCTGGGACAGGTACTATGGCTACACCTTC. Its translation is CASSSWDRYYGYTF.

This clonotype was observed a single time. The chain couples TRBV12-3 or TRBV12-4 to TRBJ1-2; D is ambiguous. The CDR3 is made up of 13 amino acids. V was trimmed by 10 bases and J by 8 bases, leaving 20 bases between them. In nucleotides, the CDR3 is TGTGCCAACATCCTGTATAAGTTGGGGGGCTACACCTTC. Protein product: CANILYKLGGYTF.

This clonotype has just a few counts. The chain links TRBV9 to TRBJ2-1, with D maybe TRBD1 (6 bases). The CDR3 runs 12 residues. Germline V CDR1 and CDR2: SGDLS, YYNGEE. The V end lost 4 bases, the J end lost 9 bases, and 11 bases lay between the germline ends. CDR3 in DNA: TGTGCCAGCAGCTCAGGGGTCGGTGAGCAGTTCTTC. Protein: CASSSGVGEQFF. Combining the CDR3 with reference TRBV9 and TRBJ2-1 gives the whole variable domain DSGVTQTPKHLITATGQRVTLRCSPRSGDLSVYWYQQSLDQGLQFLIQYYNGEERAKGNILERFSAQQFPDLHSELNLSSLELGDSALYFCASSSGVGEQFFGPGTRLTVL.

This clonotype was picked up many times. The CDR3 DNA sequence: TGTGCCAGCAGCCCGGGACTAGACCGCACAGATACGCAGTATTTT. It is translated as CASSPGLDRTDTQYF. The chain employs TRBV6-1 and TRBJ2-3; 8 nucleotides match TRBD2. Germline CDR1 MNHNS, CDR2 SASEGT. V dropped 6 bases and J dropped 1; count of bases not matched to a gene: 6. The CDR3 covers 15 residues.

This clonotype was counted a single time. With a much larger clone just one base away, this may be a read error. This chain joins TRBV27 and TRBJ1-1; D not certain. Germline assignment: CDR1 MNHEY and CDR2 SMNVEV (reference sequence). CDR3 length: 13 amino acids. In nucleotides, the CDR3 is TGTGCCAGCAAGGTCACGCTGAACACTGAAGCTATCTTT. Translated, it gives CASKVTLNTEAIF.

This clonotype was seen ten or more times. The chain combines TRBV7-2 with TRBJ2-1; 8 nucleotides line up with TRBD1. V was clipped by 1 base and J by 5 bases; unmatched bases: 13. The CDR3 runs to 18 residues. CDR1 and CDR2 from the germline V gene are SGHTA and FQGNSA. As DNA, the CDR3 is TGTGCCAGCAGCTTAGGATCACCCATTGACAGGGGAAACAATGAGCAGTTCTTC. It specifies CASSLGSPIDRGNNEQFF.